This paragraph covers one T cell receptor beta chain sequence. Antigen: not known. The data derive from a study of blood T cells in healthy people across ages. Study-wide results and limits: When set beside aged donors, long-lived donors presented more naive CD4+ cells and higher diversity. Naive T cell percentage showed a strong correlation with TCR beta diversity.

Trimming took 8 bases from V and 4 from J; bases not matched to a gene: 14. The CDR3 spans 18 residues. A second roughly 7 to 12 cycle PCR used barcoded and J-beta primers. One entry per CDR3 protein results from TCRdb running MiXCR on the 5' RACE reads. The sample lists about 1.4 million distinct CDR3 sequences; 59% were seen once. Sequencing was performed on blood. The origin of this receptor is a man aged 18 to 29 in good health. The J gene is TRBJ2-1, the V gene TRBV5-3, with 14 bases fitting TRBD2. TRBV5-3 falls under the ORF class, with uncertain function. This chain's CDR3 is CASSKEGLAGGNYNEQFF. CDR3 DNA sequence: TGTGCCAGCAGCAAGGAAGGACTAGCGGGGGGCAATTACAATGAGCAGTTCTTC.